This is a list of T cell receptor beta chains from one sample in a study of early T cells in non-severe SARS-CoV-2 infection. TCRdb re-analysed the 5' RACE reads in MiXCR, keeping a single row per CDR3 protein. The repertoire holds 65,000 to 70,000 distinct CDR3 sequences, with roughly an eighth as singletons. Material for sequencing was whole blood. Every receptor here comes from an adult who was a healthcare worker with PCR-confirmed SARS-CoV-2 infection or an uninfected control (not recorded which). Each CDR3 is given with its conserved first and last residue. The order of the fields is clone size, D gene, J gene, V gene, CDR3 DNA, CDR3 protein. The D gene is left open where the match is weak. Only part of the rows carry a size: once, few, many, or a class if the clone is expanded.

clone size: NA
D gene: NA
J gene: TRBJ1-1
V gene: TRBV5-5
CDR3 DNA: TGTGCCAGCAGTGATGCTGGCAGGGAGGCCACTGAAGCTTTCTTT
CDR3 protein: CASSDAGREATEAFF

clone size: NA
D gene: NA
J gene: TRBJ2-4
V gene: TRBV5-6
CDR3 DNA: TGTGCCAGCAGCTTGGTCAGCCAAGGGGCCAAAAACATTCAGTACTTC
CDR3 protein: CASSLVSQGAKNIQYF

clone size: few
D gene: TRBD2
J gene: TRBJ2-1
V gene: TRBV6-2/TRBV6-3
CDR3 DNA: TGTGCCAGCAGTTACAGGCTAGCGGGGGAGGACAATGAGCAGTTCTTC
CDR3 protein: CASSYRLAGEDNEQFF

clone size: NA
D gene: NA
J gene: TRBJ1-2
V gene: TRBV5-5
CDR3 DNA: TGTGCCAGCACCCCCTTTGGGAGGGAAGATGGCTACACCTTC
CDR3 protein: CASTPFGREDGYTF

clone size: many
D gene: TRBD1
J gene: TRBJ2-5
V gene: TRBV6-5
CDR3 DNA: TGTGCCAGCTCTCTTCGGGACAGCCAAGAGACCCAGTACTTC
CDR3 protein: CASSLRDSQETQYF

clone size: many
D gene: NA
J gene: TRBJ2-2
V gene: TRBV3-1
CDR3 DNA: TGTGCCAGCAGCCAAGGGACGGGAAGAACTACCGGGGAGCTGTTTTTT
CDR3 protein: CASSQGTGRTTGELFF

clone size: few
D gene: NA
J gene: TRBJ1-3
V gene: TRBV5-5
CDR3 DNA: TGTGCCAGCAGCTTTTCAGATTACGGAAACACCATATATTTT
CDR3 protein: CASSFSDYGNTIYF

clone size: NA
D gene: NA
J gene: TRBJ2-2
V gene: TRBV13
CDR3 DNA: TGTGCCAGCGCCCTACCCGCAGGGACCGGGGAGCTGTTTTTT
CDR3 protein: CASALPAGTGELFF

clone size: NA
D gene: NA
J gene: TRBJ1-1
V gene: TRBV7-9
CDR3 DNA: TGTGCCAGCTGGGAGCGGAACACTGAAGCTTTCTTT
CDR3 protein: CASWERNTEAFF

clone size: few
D gene: TRBD2
J gene: TRBJ2-3
V gene: TRBV7-2
CDR3 DNA: TGTGCCAGCAGCCCCCGGCGGGGGATCGGCACAGATACGCAGTATTTT
CDR3 protein: CASSPRRGIGTDTQYF

clone size: NA
D gene: NA
J gene: TRBJ1-1
V gene: TRBV6-1
CDR3 DNA: TGTGCCAGCAGTGTGCTAGAGAACACTGAAGCTTTCTTT
CDR3 protein: CASSVLENTEAFF

clone size: few
D gene: NA
J gene: TRBJ2-1
V gene: TRBV7-9
CDR3 DNA: TGTGCCAGCACCCGGGACCTCAATGAGCAGTTCTTC
CDR3 protein: CASTRDLNEQFF

clone size: few
D gene: NA
J gene: TRBJ1-1
V gene: TRBV25-1
CDR3 DNA: TGTGCCAGCAGGGAGGGGGGCTTGGCTTTCTTT
CDR3 protein: CASREGGLAFF

clone size: many
D gene: NA
J gene: TRBJ2-7
V gene: TRBV6-5
CDR3 DNA: TGTGCCAGCAGTGGACTTACCCGGTCCGAGCAGTACTTC
CDR3 protein: CASSGLTRSEQYF

clone size: NA
D gene: NA
J gene: TRBJ1-2
V gene: TRBV14
CDR3 DNA: TGTGCCAGCAGCCAAGATTACAGCCATGGCTACACCTTC
CDR3 protein: CASSQDYSHGYTF

clone size: few
D gene: TRBD2
J gene: TRBJ2-7
V gene: TRBV9
CDR3 DNA: TGTGCCAGCAGCCTGACCCGGGAGGGAGCCGAGCAGTACTTC
CDR3 protein: CASSLTREGAEQYF

clone size: few
D gene: NA
J gene: TRBJ1-5
V gene: TRBV7-2
CDR3 DNA: TGTGCCAGCAGCTCCTATGGGGTTAATAGCAATCAGCCCCAGCATTTT
CDR3 protein: CASSSYGVNSNQPQHF

clone size: once
D gene: NA
J gene: TRBJ2-1
V gene: TRBV9
CDR3 DNA: TGTGCCAGCAGCGTAGAGGTAGGGCGAAGTGAGCAGTTCTTC
CDR3 protein: CASSVEVGRSEQFF

clone size: few
D gene: NA
J gene: TRBJ1-1
V gene: TRBV9
CDR3 DNA: TGTGCCAGCAGCGTCCCCCCCGCTGGGGGGAACACTGAAGCTTTCTTT
CDR3 protein: CASSVPPAGGNTEAFF

clone size: many
D gene: NA
J gene: TRBJ2-1
V gene: TRBV7-8
CDR3 DNA: TGTGCCAGCAGCTTAGCTCCTCTAGAATTCGATGAGCAGTTCTTC
CDR3 protein: CASSLAPLEFDEQFF

clone size: few
D gene: TRBD1
J gene: TRBJ2-6
V gene: TRBV18
CDR3 DNA: TGTGCCAGCTCACCAGGGACAGGGGATTCCGGGGCCAACGTCCTGACTTTC
CDR3 protein: CASSPGTGDSGANVLTF

clone size: NA
D gene: TRBD1
J gene: TRBJ2-7
V gene: TRBV20-1
CDR3 DNA: TGCAGTGCTCAACGGGGACAGGGGTCCTACGAGCAGTACTTC
CDR3 protein: CSAQRGQGSYEQYF

clone size: many
D gene: TRBD1
J gene: TRBJ1-4
V gene: TRBV11-2
CDR3 DNA: TGTGCCAGCAGCTCAACAGGGGGTGAAGAAAAACTGTTTTTT
CDR3 protein: CASSSTGGEEKLFF

clone size: many
D gene: NA
J gene: TRBJ1-1
V gene: TRBV6-1
CDR3 DNA: TGTGCCAGCAGTGAAAGGGCTCGGAACACTGAAGCTTTCTTT
CDR3 protein: CASSERARNTEAFF

clone size: NA
D gene: NA
J gene: TRBJ2-7
V gene: TRBV7-9
CDR3 DNA: TGTGCCAGCAGCTTAGCAGCCCAAGAGCAGTACTTC
CDR3 protein: CASSLAAQEQYF

clone size: NA
D gene: TRBD2
J gene: TRBJ2-5
V gene: TRBV27
CDR3 DNA: TGTGCCAGCAGTCCGAGGACTAGCGGGGAAGAGACCCAGTACTTC
CDR3 protein: CASSPRTSGEETQYF

clone size: few
D gene: NA
J gene: TRBJ1-1
V gene: TRBV10-1
CDR3 DNA: TGCGCCAGCAGTTTGTCCGCCTCTACTGAAGCTTTCTTT
CDR3 protein: CASSLSASTEAFF

clone size: NA
D gene: TRBD1
J gene: TRBJ2-7
V gene: TRBV5-1
CDR3 DNA: TGCGCCAGCAGCCTAGCCAGGACAGGGGGTCTGAACGAGCAGTACTTC
CDR3 protein: CASSLARTGGLNEQYF

clone size: many
D gene: NA
J gene: TRBJ2-1
V gene: TRBV20-1
CDR3 DNA: TGCAGTGCTAGAGGGAGACGGGGGCCAACCTACAATGAGCAGTTCTTC
CDR3 protein: CSARGRRGPTYNEQFF

clone size: many
D gene: NA
J gene: TRBJ2-2
V gene: TRBV29-1
CDR3 DNA: TGCAGCGCGGACAAGATAGGCACCGGGGAGCTGTTTTTT
CDR3 protein: CSADKIGTGELFF